This T cell receptor (beta chain) was profiled in a study of graft-versus-host responses after intestinal transplantation. Study-level findings and limits: Early after transplant, HvG clones declined as circulating GvH clones peaked.

As to this clone: Its cognate antigen is unknown.

The repertoire was sequenced with immunoSEQ multiplex PCR; TCRdb's copy has only in-frame clones and lacks some. Of tens of thousands of clones in the sample, approximately 92% are singletons; the top ten hold 0.45% to 0.6%. Germline values: CDR1 SGHAT, CDR2 FQNNGV. The V gene end was trimmed by 1 base and the J gene end by 7 bases; junction bases not matched to a gene: 4. This CDR3 comprises 14 residues. The receptor was derived from a human donor who received an intestinal transplant. The V call is TRBV11-2, the J call TRBJ1-1; TRBD1 aligns across 9 bases. The source was unstimulated CD8+ T cells sorted from spleen or lymph node cells, collected before intestinal transplant. CDR3 coding DNA: TGTGCCAGCAGCTTAGTACAGGGGGCGAGTGAAGCTTTCTTT. Its translation: CASSLVQGASEAFF.